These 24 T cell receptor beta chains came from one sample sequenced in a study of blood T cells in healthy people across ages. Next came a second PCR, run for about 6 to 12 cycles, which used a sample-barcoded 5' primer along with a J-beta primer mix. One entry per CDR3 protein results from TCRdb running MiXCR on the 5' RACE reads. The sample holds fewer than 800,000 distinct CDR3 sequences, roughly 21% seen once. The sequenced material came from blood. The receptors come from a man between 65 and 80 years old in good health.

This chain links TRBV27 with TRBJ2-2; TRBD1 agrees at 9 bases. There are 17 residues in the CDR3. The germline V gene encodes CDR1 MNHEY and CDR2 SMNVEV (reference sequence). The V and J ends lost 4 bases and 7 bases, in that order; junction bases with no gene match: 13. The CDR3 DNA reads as TGTGCCAGCAGTTCCTGGCCACCGGGACAGGGCAGCGGGGAGCTGTTTTTT. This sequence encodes CASSSWPPGQGSGELFF.

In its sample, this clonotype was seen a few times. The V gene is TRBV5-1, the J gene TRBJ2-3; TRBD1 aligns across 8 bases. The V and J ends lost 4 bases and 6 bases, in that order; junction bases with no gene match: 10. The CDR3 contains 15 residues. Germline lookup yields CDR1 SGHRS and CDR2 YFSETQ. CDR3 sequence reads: CASSNGGQGSDTQYF. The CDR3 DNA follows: TGCGCCAGCAGCAACGGCGGACAGGGATCCGATACGCAGTATTTT.

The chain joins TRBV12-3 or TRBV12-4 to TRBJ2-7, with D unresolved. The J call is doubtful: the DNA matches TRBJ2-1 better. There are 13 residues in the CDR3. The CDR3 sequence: CASSLQEYNEQFF. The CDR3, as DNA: TGTGCCAGCAGTTTACAGGAGTACAATGAGCAGTTCTTC.

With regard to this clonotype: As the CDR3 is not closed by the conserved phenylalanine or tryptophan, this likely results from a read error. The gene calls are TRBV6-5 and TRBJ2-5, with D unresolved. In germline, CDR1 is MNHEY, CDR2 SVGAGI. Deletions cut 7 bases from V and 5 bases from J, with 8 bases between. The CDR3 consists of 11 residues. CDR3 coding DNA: TGTGCCAGCAAACTGGGGGAGACCCAGTACCTC. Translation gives CASKLGETQYL.

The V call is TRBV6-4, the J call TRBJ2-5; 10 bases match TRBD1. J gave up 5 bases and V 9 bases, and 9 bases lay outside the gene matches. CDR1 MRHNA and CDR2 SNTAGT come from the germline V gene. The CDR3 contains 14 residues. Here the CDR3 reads CARDPGQGRETQYF. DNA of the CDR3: TGTGCCAGAGATCCGGGACAGGGGAGGGAGACCCAGTACTTC.

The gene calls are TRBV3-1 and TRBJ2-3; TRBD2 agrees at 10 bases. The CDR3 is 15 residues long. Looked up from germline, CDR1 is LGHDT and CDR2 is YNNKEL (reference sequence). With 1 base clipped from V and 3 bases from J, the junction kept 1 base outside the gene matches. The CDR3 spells CASSQAGLATDTQYF. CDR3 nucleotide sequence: TGTGCCAGCAGCCAAGCGGGACTAGCGACAGATACGCAGTATTTT.

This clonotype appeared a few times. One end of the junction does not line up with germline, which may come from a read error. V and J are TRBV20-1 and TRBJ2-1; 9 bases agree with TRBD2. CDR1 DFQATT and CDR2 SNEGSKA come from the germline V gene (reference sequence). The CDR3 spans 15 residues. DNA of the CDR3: TGCAGTGCTGCTTATAGCGGGAGAGGGAACAATGAGCGGTTCTTC. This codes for CSAAYSGRGNNERFF.

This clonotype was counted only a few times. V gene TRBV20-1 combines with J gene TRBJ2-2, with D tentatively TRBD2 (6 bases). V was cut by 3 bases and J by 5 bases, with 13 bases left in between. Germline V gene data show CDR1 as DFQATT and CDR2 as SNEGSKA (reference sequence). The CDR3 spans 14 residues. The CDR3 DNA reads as TGCAGTGCTAGGACACCCCGGGGGACCGGGGAGCTGTTTTTT. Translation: CSARTPRGTGELFF.

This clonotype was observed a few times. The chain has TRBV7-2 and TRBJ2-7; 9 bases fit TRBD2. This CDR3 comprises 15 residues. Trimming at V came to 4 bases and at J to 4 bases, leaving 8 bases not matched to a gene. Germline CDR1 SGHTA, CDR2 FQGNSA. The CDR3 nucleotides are TGTGCCAGCAGCTCCCCGGGTAGCGGGAGTTACGAGCAGTACTTC. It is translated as CASSSPGSGSYEQYF.

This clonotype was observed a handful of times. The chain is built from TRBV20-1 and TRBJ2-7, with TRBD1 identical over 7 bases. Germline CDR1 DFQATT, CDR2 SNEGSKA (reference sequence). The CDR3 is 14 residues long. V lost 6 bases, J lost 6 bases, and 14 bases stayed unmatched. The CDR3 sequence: CSAAQQGRLFEQYF. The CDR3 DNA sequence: TGCAGTGCGGCCCAACAGGGGCGACTTTTCGAGCAGTACTTC.

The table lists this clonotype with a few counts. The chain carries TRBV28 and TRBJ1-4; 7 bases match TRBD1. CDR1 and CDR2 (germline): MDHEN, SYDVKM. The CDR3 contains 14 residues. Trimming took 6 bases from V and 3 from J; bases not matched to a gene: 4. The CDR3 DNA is TGTGCCAGCAGGTTGACAGGGCCTAATGAAAAACTGTTTTTT. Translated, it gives CASRLTGPNEKLFF.

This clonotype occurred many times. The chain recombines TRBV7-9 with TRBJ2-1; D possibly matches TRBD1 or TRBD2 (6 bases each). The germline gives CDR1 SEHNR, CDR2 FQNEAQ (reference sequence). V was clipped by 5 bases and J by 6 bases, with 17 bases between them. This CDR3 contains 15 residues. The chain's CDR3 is CASSDHGGQTNEQFF. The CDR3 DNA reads TGTGCCAGCAGCGACCATGGGGGGCAGACCAATGAGCAGTTCTTC. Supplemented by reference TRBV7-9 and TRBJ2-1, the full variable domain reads DTGVSQNPRHKITKRGQNVTFRCDPISEHNRLYWYRQTLGQGPEFLTYFQNEAQLEKSRLLSDRFSAERPKGSFSTLEIQRTEQGDSAMYLCASSDHGGQTNEQFFGPGTRLTVL.

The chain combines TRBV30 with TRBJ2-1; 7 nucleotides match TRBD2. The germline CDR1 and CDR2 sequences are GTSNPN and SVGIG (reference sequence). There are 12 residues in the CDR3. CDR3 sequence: CVGGGSYNEQFF. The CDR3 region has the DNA TGTGTCGGCGGGGGCTCCTACAATGAGCAGTTCTTC.

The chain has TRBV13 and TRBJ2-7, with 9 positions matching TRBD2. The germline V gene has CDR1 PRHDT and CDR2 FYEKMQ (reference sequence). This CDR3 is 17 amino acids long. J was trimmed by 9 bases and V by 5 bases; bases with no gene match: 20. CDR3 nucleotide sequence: TGTGCCAGCAGCCCCCGCGGCGGGACTAGCCACACCAGGGCGCAGTACTTC. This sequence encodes CASSPRGGTSHTRAQYF.

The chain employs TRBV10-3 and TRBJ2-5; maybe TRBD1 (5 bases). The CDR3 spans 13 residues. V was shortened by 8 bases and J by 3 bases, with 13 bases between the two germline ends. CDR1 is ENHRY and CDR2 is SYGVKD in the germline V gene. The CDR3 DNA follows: TGTGCCATCGGGGCTGTCGATAAAGAGACCCAGTACTTC. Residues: CAIGAVDKETQYF.

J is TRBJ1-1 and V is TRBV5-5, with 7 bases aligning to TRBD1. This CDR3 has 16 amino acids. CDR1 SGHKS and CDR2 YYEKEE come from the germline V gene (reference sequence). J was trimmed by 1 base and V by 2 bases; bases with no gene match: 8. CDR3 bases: TGTGCCAGCAGCTTAACTCTACAGGGGAGGAACACTGAAGCTTTCTTT. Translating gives CASSLTLQGRNTEAFF.

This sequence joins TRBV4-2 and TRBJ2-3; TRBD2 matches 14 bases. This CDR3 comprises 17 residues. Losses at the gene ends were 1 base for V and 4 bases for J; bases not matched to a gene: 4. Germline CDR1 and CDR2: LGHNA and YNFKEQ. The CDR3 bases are TGTGCCAGCAGCCAAGTGGGACTAGCGGGAGAAGCAGATACGCAGTATTTT. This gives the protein CASSQVGLAGEADTQYF.

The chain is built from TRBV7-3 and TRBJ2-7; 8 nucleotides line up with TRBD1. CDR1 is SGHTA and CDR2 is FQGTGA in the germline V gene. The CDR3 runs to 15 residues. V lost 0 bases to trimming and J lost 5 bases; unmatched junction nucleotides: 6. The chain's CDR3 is CASSLTGPTGDEQYF. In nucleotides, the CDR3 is TGTGCCAGCAGCTTAACTGGCCCGACAGGGGACGAGCAGTACTTC. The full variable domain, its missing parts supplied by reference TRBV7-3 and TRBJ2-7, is GAGVSQTPSNKVTEKGKYVELRCDPISGHTALYWYRQSLGQGPEFLIYFQGTGAADDSGLPNDRFFAVRPEGSVSTLKIQRTERGDSAVYLCASSLTGPTGDEQYFGPGTRLTVT.

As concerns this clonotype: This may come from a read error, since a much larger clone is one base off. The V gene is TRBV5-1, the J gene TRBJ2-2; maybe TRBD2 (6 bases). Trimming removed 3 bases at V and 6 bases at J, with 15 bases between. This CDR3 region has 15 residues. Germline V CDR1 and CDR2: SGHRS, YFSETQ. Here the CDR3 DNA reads TGCGCCAGCAGCTCCCGGGACTCCATCCCCGGGGAGCTGTTTTTT. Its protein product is CASSSRDSIPGELFF.

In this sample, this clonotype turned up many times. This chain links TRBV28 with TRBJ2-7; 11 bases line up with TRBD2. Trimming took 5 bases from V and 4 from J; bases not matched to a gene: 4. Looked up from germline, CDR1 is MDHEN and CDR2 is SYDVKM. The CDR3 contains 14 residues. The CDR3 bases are TGTGCCAGCAGTACCGGGACTAGCGGTTACGAGCAGTACTTC. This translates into CASSTGTSGYEQYF.

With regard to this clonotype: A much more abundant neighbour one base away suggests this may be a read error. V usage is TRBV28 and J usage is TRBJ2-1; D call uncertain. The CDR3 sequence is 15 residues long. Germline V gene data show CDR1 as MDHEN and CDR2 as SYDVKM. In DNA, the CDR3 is TGTGTCAGCAGCCAGCCCCGTCTTGGCAACAATGAGCAGTTCTTC. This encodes CVSSQPRLGNNEQFF.

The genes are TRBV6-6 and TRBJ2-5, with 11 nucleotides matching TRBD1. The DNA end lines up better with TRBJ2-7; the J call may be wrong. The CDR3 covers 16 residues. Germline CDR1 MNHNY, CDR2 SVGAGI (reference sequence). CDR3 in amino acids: CASTQSDRDRGYEQYF. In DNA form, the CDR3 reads TGTGCCAGCACACAGAGCGACCGGGACAGGGGGTACGAGCAGTACTTC.

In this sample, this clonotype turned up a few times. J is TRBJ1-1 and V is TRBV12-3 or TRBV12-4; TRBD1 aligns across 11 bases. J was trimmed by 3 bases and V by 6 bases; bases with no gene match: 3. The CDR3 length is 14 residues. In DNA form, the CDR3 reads TGTGCCAGCAGACGGACAGGGGGCGACACTGAAGCTTTCTTT. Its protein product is CASRRTGGDTEAFF.

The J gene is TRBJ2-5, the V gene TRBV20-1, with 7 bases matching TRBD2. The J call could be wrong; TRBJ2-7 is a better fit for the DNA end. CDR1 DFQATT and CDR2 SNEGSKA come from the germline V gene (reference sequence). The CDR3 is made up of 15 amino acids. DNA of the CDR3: TGCAGTGCTAGAGATCGTGCGGGAGACTACTACGAGCAGTACTTC. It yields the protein CSARDRAGDYYEQYF.